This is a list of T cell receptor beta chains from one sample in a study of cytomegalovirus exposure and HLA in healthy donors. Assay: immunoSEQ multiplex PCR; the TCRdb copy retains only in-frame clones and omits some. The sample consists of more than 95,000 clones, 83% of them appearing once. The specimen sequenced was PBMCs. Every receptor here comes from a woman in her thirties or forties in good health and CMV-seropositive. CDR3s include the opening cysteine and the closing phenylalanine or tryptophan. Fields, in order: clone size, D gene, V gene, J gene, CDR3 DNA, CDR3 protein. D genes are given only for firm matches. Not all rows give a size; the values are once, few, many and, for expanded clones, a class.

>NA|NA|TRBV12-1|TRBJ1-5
TGTGCCAGCAGCTTTCGGTCGGGACAGGGTTCAGGTCAGCCCCAGCATTTT
CASSFRSGQGSGQPQHF
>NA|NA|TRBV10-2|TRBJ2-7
TGCGCCAGCAGTACCGGGACTGGCCCCGTCGACGGGCAGTACTTC
CASSTGTGPVDGQYF
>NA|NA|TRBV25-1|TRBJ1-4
TGTGCCAGCTCGACACAGGGAACTAATGAAAAACTGTTTTTT
CASSTQGTNEKLFF
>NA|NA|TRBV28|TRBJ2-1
TGTGCCAGCAGTTTGTCGGGAATGCAGTTCTTC
CASSLSGMQFF
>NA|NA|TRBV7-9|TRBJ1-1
TGTGCCAGCAGCCCAACAGCGGTGGAAGCTTTCTTT
CASSPTAVEAFF
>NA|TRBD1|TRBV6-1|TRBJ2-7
TGTGCCAGCAGTGAAGTGGGACAGGCAAGAGGGGAGCAGTACTTC
CASSEVGQARGEQYF
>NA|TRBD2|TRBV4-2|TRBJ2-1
TGTGCCAGCAGCCAAGAGCCTAGCGGGAGTCTTAATGAGCAGTTCTTC
CASSQEPSGSLNEQFF
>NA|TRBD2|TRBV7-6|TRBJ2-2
TGTGCCAGCAGCTTGACGGGGACGGGACTAGCGGGTGGAACGACCGGGGAGCTGTTTTTT
CASSLTGTGLAGGTTGELFF
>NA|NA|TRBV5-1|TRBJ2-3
TGCGCCAGCAGCTTGGGACACGGTAACACGGATACGCAGTATTTT
CASSLGHGNTDTQYF
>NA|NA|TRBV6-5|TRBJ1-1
TGTGCCAGCAGTACAGAGAACCGTGAAGCTTTCTTT
CASSTENREAFF
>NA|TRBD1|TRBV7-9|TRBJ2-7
TGTGCCAGCAGCTTTAGGGGGCTGGACGAGCAGTACTTC
CASSFRGLDEQYF
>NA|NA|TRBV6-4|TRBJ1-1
TGTGCCAGCAGCCCACAAGGGGTCGAAGGTGCTTTCTTT
CASSPQGVEGAFF
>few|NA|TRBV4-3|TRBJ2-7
TGCGCCAGCAGCCAAGCGGGAGGGGGCGCACGGGGGTACGAGCAGTACTTC
CASSQAGGGARGYEQYF
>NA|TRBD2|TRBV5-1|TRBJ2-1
TGCGCCAGCAGCTCTCAGGTCGGCGGGAGAGGTGAGCAGTTCTTC
CASSSQVGGRGEQFF
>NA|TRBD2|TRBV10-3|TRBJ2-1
TGTGCCATCAGTGCCGGGACTACCTACAATGAGCAGTTCTTC
CAISAGTTYNEQFF
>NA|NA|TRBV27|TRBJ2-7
TGTGCCAGCAGTTTCGGCGGGATATTATACGAGCAGTACTTC
CASSFGGILYEQYF
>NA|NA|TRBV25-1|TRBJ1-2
TGTGCCAGCAGTGAACAGGGAAGGGTCTATGGCTACACCTTC
CASSEQGRVYGYTF
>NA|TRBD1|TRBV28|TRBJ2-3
TGTGCCAGCAGTTTCTCAGGGACAGTGGGGTATTTT
CASSFSGTVGYF
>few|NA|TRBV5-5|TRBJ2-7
TGTGCCAGCAGCCGGTGGGCAGGGATCACCTACGAGCAGTACTTC
CASSRWAGITYEQYF
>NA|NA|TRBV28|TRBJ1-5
TGTGCCAGCAGTTTTGGGGGGATCGGGCCCCAGCATTTT
CASSFGGIGPQHF
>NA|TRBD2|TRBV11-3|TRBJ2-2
TGTGCCAGCAGCTTAGCCAGCGGGAGTTTCACCGGGGAGCTGTTTTTT
CASSLASGSFTGELFF
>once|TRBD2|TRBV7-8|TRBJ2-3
TGTGCCAGCAGTTCCTGGGAGGGACTAGCGGGAGCTGATACGCAGTATTTT
CASSSWEGLAGADTQYF
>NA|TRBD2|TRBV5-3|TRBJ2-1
TGTGCCAGAAGCTTAGCGGGAGCTGGGGTTGAGCAGTTCTTC
CARSLAGAGVEQFF
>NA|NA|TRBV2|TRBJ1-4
TGTGCCAGAGGGGCTCTTAATGAAAAACTGTTTTTT
CARGALNEKLFF
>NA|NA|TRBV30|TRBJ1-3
TGTGCCTGGAGTGTACTTGGAAACACCATATATTTT
CAWSVLGNTIYF
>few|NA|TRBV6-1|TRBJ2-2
TGTGCCAGCAGGGAACTACTACCGACCGGGGAGCTGTTTTTT
CASRELLPTGELFF
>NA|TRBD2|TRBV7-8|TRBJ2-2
TGTGCCAGCAGCTTACTAGCGGAGAACACCGGGGAGCTGTTTTTT
CASSLLAENTGELFF
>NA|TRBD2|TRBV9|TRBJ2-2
TGTGCCAGCAGCGGGACTAGCGGAAACACCGGGGAGCTGTTTTTT
CASSGTSGNTGELFF
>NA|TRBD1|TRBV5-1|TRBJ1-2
TGCGCCAGCAGCTCCGGGACAGAACAAGTCTATGGCTACACCTTC
CASSSGTEQVYGYTF
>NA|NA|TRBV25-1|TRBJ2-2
TGTGCCAGCAGTATCACAGCGAACACCGGGGAGCTGTTTTTT
CASSITANTGELFF
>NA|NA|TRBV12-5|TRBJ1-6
TGTGCTAGTGGCTATGGTTCGAATTCACCCCTCCACTTT
CASGYGSNSPLHF
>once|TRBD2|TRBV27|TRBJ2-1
TGTGCCAGCAGAGGGACTAGCGGGAGTCGTAGGATAGGGCAGTTCTTC
CASRGTSGSRRIGQFF
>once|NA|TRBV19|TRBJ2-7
TGTGCCAGTAGTCAGGGAGGCGGAGGGGAGCAGTACTTC
CASSQGGGGEQYF
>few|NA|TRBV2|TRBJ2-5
TGTGCCAGCAGTGAATCAAGGGGCGAAAAGGAGACCCAGTACTTC
CASSESRGEKETQYF
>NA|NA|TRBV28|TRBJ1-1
TGTGCCAGCAGTTTATCGGGGGTGAACACTGAAGCTTTCTTT
CASSLSGVNTEAFF
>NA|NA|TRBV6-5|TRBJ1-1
TGTGCCACGTGGGGGGGGCCCTTAGGCACTGAAGCTTTCTTT
CATWGGPLGTEAFF
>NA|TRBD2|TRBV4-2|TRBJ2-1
TGTGCCAGCAGCCGTATGGGACTAGCGGGAGAAAATGAGCAGTTCTTC
CASSRMGLAGENEQFF
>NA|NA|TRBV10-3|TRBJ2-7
TGTGCCATCAGCCCGGGACTGGACTACGAGCAGTACTTC
CAISPGLDYEQYF
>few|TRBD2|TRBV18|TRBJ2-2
TGTGCCAGCTGCGAGGTCCGGGGACTAGTTAACACCGGGGAGCTGTTTTTT
CASCEVRGLVNTGELFF
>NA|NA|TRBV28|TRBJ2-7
TGTGCCAGCAGTCCCCCCGGGGAGCAGTACTTC
CASSPPGEQYF
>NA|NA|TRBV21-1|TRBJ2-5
TGTGCCAGCAGCCCCGACCGGGTAGGGACACCTAAAGAGACCCAGTACTTC
CASSPDRVGTPKETQYF
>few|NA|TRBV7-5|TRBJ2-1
TGTGTCAGAAGCTCCCTCCGGACTAGCGGTTCCTACAATGAGCAGTTCTTC
CVRSSLRTSGSYNEQFF
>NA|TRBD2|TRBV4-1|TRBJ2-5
TGCGCCAGCAGCCAAGACCCAGCGGGGGGGAACTACGGGGAGACCCAGTACTTC
CASSQDPAGGNYGETQYF
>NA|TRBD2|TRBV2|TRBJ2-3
TGTGCCAGCAGTGGTGGACTAGCGGGAGAGACGAGGAGCACAAATACGCAGTATTTT
CASSGGLAGETRSTNTQYF
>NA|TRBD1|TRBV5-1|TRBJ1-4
TGCGCCAGCAGCTCGTCACCACAGGGGAGAGGGGAAAAACTGTTTTTT
CASSSSPQGRGEKLFF
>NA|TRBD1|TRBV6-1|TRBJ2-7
TGTGCCAGCAGCCGGGACAGGGATTACGAGCAGTACTTC
CASSRDRDYEQYF
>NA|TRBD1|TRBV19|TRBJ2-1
TGTGCCAGTAGTATCGGGACAGGGGGCACAAATGAGCAGTTCTTC
CASSIGTGGTNEQFF
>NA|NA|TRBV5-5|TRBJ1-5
TGTGCCAGCAGCTTAGCGGTCGGGGTCGGTCAGCCCCAGCATTTT
CASSLAVGVGQPQHF
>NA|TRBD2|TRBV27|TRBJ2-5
TGTGCCAGCAGTTCACTAGCGGGAGGTGGCGAGACCCAGTACTTC
CASSSLAGGGETQYF
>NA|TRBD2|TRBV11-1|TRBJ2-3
TGTGCCAGCAGCCCGGATAGCGGGGTGGTTCAGTATTTT
CASSPDSGVVQYF
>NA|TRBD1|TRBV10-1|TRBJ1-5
TGCGCCAGCATTGGGACAGGGGAGGGTCAGCCCCAGCATTTT
CASIGTGEGQPQHF
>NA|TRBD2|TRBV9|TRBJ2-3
TGTGCCAGCAGCGCGGGACTAGCGGCAGATACGCAGTATTTT
CASSAGLAADTQYF
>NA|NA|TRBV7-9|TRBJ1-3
TGTGCCAGCAGCTTAGGGGGAGTCACTGGAAACACCATATATTTT
CASSLGGVTGNTIYF
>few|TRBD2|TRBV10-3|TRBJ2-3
TGTGCCATCAGTGAGGGCCTCAGGGCTAGCGGGCCTAGGGAGGGAGATACGCAGTATTTT
CAISEGLRASGPREGDTQYF
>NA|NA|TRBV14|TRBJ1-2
TGTGCCAGCAGCCCCATCGGCTATGGCTACACCTTC
CASSPIGYGYTF
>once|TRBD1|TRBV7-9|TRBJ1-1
TGTGCCAGCAGCCTGGGGACAGGGGCCACTGAAGCTTTCTTT
CASSLGTGATEAFF
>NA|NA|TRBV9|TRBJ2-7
TGTGCCAGCAGCCCAAATCCCGGCTACGAGCAGTACTTC
CASSPNPGYEQYF
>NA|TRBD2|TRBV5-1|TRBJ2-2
TGCGCCAGCAGCTCGGGACTAGCGGGGAACACCGGGGAGCTGTTTTTT
CASSSGLAGNTGELFF
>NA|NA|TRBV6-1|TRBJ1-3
TGTGCCAGCAGTGAATTCCCCACAGGGAGCTCTGGAAACACCATATATTTT
CASSEFPTGSSGNTIYF